This TCR beta chain was found in a study of lymphopenia after photon versus proton radiotherapy. General observations from the study: Under photons, naive T cells and diversity fell while effector/memory populations rose. Post-nadir diversity loss with photons came from oligoclonal expansion, particularly CD8+ Temra cells. A bigger post-nadir fall in TCR diversity correlated inversely with survival time in deceased patients.

Regarding this clone: Antigen unknown.

The repertoire was sequenced with immunoSEQ multiplex PCR; TCRdb's copy has only in-frame clones and lacks some. The sample shows 29,000 or so clones, roughly 89% of them seen only once. Germline V gives CDR1 SGHAT, CDR2 FQNNGV. Deletions cut 5 bases from V and 2 bases from J, with 13 bases between. The CDR3 totals 14 residues. The sequence was obtained from a woman aged 55-69 years with cholangiocarcinoma. Some clones in this sample may be carry-over from other donors' samples. The rearrangement joins TRBV11-2 to TRBJ2-7; D is possibly TRBD1 (6 bases). The sequenced sample was peripheral blood, obtained from a patient treated with proton-based radiotherapy. In nucleotides, the CDR3 is TGTGCCAGCAGCCCCTGGGACACCACCTACGAGCAGTACTTC. This sequence encodes CASSPWDTTYEQYF. Complete variable domain (other parts from reference TRBV11-2 and TRBJ2-7): EAGVAQSPRYKIIEKRQSVAFWCNPISGHATLYWYQQILGQGPKLLIQFQNNGVVDDSQLPKDRFSAERLKGVDSTLKIQPAKLEDSAVYLCASSPWDTTYEQYFGPGTRLTVT.